The rows below give T cell receptor beta chains drawn from one sample of a study of OX40 agonist ivuxolimab in advanced cancers. Profiling relied on immunoSEQ multiplex PCR, and the TCRdb table lists in-frame clones only, not all of them. The table lists about 47,000 clones, about 88% of them singletons. The sequencing used CD4+ or CD8+ T cells sorted from blood, collected in a trial of the OX40 agonist ivuxolimab. All receptors derive from an adult with an advanced solid tumor such as melanoma, head and neck, liver or kidney cancer. The CDR3 runs from the conserved cysteine through the conserved F or W.

>TRBV4-3|TRBJ2-6
CASSPRLGGSGANVLTF
>TRBV5-1|TRBJ2-3
CASSEGSSGRPTDTQYF
>TRBV15|TRBJ2-1
CATSRGYGTDEQFF
>TRBV4-2|TRBJ2-1
CASSQDWAGLYNEQFF
>TRBV19|TRBJ2-2
CASSKFGGPVATTGELFF
>TRBV5-1|TRBJ2-5
CASSRGHRYGTQYF
>TRBV18|TRBJ2-7
CASSPIEQDFSEEQYF
>TRBV6-1|TRBJ1-2
CASSEVLRGTGRGYTF
>TRBV28|TRBJ2-4
CASSPPSVVVNIQYF
>TRBV15|TRBJ2-3
CATSRGGQGSTDTQYF
>TRBV11-3|TRBJ2-3
CASSPRETDTQYF
>TRBV18|TRBJ1-4
CASSPRGGRPAEHANEKLFF
>TRBV7-9|TRBJ2-1
CASSPPSYNEQFF
>TRBV4-1|TRBJ2-7
CASSQVTSGSGEQYF
>TRBV5-4|TRBJ2-1
CASSLPWSGANNEQFF
>TRBV9|TRBJ2-2
CASSVGGRNTGELFF
>TRBV7-6|TRBJ2-1
CASSFSSEEQFF
>TRBV11-2|TRBJ2-2
CASSLAPVGELFF
>TRBV5-1|TRBJ2-6
CASSPHRGAGSGANVLTF
>TRBV5-1|TRBJ1-4
CASSFGHGGLNEKLFF
>TRBV6-1|TRBJ2-3
CASSFFGQRTDTQYF
>TRBV29-1|TRBJ2-7
CSVVIYDFGTSTFYEQYF
>TRBV18|TRBJ2-5
CASSPQVGGGCKETQYF
>TRBV5-1|TRBJ2-1
CASSLEGGSSYNEQFF
>TRBV4-1|TRBJ2-5
CASSAQWGKEETQYF
>TRBV7-2|TRBJ2-7
CASSGGRLSYEQYF
>TRBV28|TRBJ1-4
CASSSQGAVEKLFF
>TRBV4-3|TRBJ2-3
CASSQRLAGGGDTQYF
>TRBV7-8|TRBJ2-5
CASSLDWGRGTQYF
>TRBV5-1|TRBJ2-2
CASSPTNGSFGELFF
>TRBV6-1|TRBJ1-2
CASSTQGHYGYTF
>TRBV5-6|TRBJ2-3
CASSSRPASTDTQYF
>TRBV21-1|TRBJ2-3
CASSKERTDSTDTQYF
>TRBV28|TRBJ2-3
CASSLGGPADTQYF
>TRBV7-2|TRBJ2-5
CASSPAAGEETQYF
>TRBV18|TRBJ2-2
CASSPRTDTGELFF
>TRBV7-6|TRBJ2-1
CASSLGSWNEQFF
>TRBV2|TRBJ2-7
CASRIGGVTEQYF
>TRBV7-9|TRBJ2-7
CASSLTSGTSYEQYF
>TRBV7-3|TRBJ2-5
CASSKGHEKTQYF
>TRBV4-3|TRBJ2-2
CASSQNTGELFF
>TRBV5-1|TRBJ2-2
CASNRDRGLIGELFF
>TRBV15|TRBJ2-7
CATSRDRVYEQYF
>TRBV19|TRBJ1-5
CASSIVSSNQPQHF
>TRBV5-1|TRBJ1-5
CASSLDGSSNQPQHF
>TRBV28|TRBJ1-1
CASRLLGTGNTEAFF
>TRBV9|TRBJ1-1
CASSVDWQGAAEAFF
>TRBV2|TRBJ2-5
CASMGGGLIQETQYF
>TRBV4-3|TRBJ2-1
CASSQASRGGYNEQFF